This T cell receptor beta chain was observed in a study of cytomegalovirus exposure and HLA in healthy donors. PCR involved 60 Vbeta and 13 Jbeta primers. The table came from immunoSEQ multiplex PCR; TCRdb's copy has only in-frame clones and leaves some out. The profile covers roughly 110,000 clones, with about 80% appearing a single time and roughly 7.8% taken by the ten largest. This clone has more than one count but fewer than ten. CDR3 length: 16 residues. Germline-derived CDR1 and CDR2 are MNHEY and SVGAGI. V was clipped by 3 bases and J by 1 base, with 13 bases between them. This chain connects TRBV6-5 to TRBJ2-1; a weak D match, TRBD2 (5 bases). The sequenced material came from PBMCs. This clonotype originated in a man aged 25 to 40 in good health and CMV-seronegative. In DNA form, the CDR3 reads TGTGCCAGCAGTTATATAGAGGGATCTTCCTACAATGAGCAGTTCTTC. Translated: CASSYIEGSSYNEQFF.